This T cell receptor (beta chain) was sequenced during a study of human T cells and chemical hapten exposure. Study-level results: Compared to controls, expanded TCRs made significantly more large clusters of similar CDR3s.

The CDR3 consists of 15 residues. V lost 1 base and J lost 1, with 10 bases in between. Per germline, CDR1 SGHTA and CDR2 FQGNSA. This clonotype was detected ten times or more. What it recognizes is unknown. TCRdb recomputed calls from the RACE reads with MiXCR, one row per CDR3 protein. The table records approximately 370,000 distinct CDR3 sequences, around 5.5% of them present only once. Time point: pre-sensitization, week 0. Treatment described: therapeutic diphenylcyclopropenone sensitization with weekly scalp DPC. From whole blood left unfractionated, total RNA was extracted. V and J are TRBV7-2 and TRBJ2-5, with a tentative D call TRBD2 (5 bases). The sample here was whole blood, taken in connection with sensitization to the hapten diphenylcyclopropenone (DPC). This clonotype originated in a woman in her late teens or twenties with alopecia areata. Some clones in this sample may be carry-over from other donors' samples. The CDR3 spells CASSLGLAIQETQYF. CDR3 bases: TGTGCCAGCAGCTTAGGGCTAGCTATCCAAGAGACCCAGTACTTC.